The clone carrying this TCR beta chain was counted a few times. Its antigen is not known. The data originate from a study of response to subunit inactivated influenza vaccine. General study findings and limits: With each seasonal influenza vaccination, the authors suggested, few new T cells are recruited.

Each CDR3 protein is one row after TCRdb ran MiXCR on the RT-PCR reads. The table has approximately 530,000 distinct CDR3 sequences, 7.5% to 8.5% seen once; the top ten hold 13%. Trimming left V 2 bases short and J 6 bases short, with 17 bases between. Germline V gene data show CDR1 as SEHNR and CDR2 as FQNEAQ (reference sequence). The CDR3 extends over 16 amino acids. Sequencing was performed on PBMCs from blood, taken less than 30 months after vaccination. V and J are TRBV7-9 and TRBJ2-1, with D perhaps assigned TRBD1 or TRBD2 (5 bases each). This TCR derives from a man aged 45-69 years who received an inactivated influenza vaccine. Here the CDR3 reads CASSLYRDQRLNEQFF. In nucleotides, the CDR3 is TGTGCCAGCAGCTTATATAGGGACCAGCGCCTCAATGAGCAGTTCTTC.